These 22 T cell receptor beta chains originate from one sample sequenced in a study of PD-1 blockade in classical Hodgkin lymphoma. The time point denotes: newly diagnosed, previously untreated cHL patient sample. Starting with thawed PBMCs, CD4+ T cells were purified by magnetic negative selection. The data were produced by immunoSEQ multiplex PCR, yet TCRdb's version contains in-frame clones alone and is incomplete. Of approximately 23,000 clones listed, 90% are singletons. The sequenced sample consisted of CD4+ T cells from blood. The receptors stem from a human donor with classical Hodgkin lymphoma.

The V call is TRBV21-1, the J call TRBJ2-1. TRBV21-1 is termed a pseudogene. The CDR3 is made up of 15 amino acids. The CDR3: CASSKGVAGGDEQFF. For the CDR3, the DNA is TGTGCCAGCAGCAAAGGTGTCGCTGGTGGGGATGAGCAGTTCTTC.

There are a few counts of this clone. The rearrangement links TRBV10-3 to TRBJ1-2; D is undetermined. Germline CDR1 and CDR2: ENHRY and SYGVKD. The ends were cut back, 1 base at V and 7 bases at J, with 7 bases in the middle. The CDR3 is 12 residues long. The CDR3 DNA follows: TGTGCCATCAGTGAGTGGGAGGCTGGCTACACCTTC. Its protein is CAISEWEAGYTF.

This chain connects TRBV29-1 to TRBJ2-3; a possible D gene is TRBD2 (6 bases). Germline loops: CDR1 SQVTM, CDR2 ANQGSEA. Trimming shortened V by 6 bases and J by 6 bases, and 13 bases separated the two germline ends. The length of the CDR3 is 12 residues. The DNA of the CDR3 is TGCAGCGTGGTTAGTCTAGCGGATACGCAGTATTTT. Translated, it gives CSVVSLADTQYF.

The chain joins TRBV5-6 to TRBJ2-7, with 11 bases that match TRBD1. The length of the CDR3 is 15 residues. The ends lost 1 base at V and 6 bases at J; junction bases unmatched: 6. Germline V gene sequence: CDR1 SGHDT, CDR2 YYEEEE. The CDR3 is CASSLTDRGPGEQYF. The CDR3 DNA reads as TGTGCCAGCAGCTTGACGGACAGGGGGCCCGGCGAGCAGTACTTC.

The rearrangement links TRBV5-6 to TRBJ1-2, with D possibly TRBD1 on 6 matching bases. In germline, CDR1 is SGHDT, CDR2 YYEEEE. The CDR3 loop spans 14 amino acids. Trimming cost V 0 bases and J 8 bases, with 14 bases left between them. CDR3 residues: CASSLEGGQRGYTF. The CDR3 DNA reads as TGTGCCAGCAGCTTGGAAGGAGGACAGAGGGGCTACACCTTC. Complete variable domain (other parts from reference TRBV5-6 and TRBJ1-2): DAGVTQSPTHLIKTRGQQVTLRCSPKSGHDTVSWYQQALGQGPQFIFQYYEEEERQRGNFPDRFSGHQFPNYSSELNVNALLLGDSALYLCASSLEGGQRGYTFGSGTRLTVV.

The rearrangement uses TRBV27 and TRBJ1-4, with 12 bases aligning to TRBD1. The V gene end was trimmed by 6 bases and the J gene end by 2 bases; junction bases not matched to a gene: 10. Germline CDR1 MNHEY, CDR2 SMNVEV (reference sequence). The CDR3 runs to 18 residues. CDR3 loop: CASRLRGTGGATNEKLFF. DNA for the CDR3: TGTGCCAGCAGGTTAAGGGGGACAGGGGGCGCGACTAATGAAAAACTGTTTTTT.

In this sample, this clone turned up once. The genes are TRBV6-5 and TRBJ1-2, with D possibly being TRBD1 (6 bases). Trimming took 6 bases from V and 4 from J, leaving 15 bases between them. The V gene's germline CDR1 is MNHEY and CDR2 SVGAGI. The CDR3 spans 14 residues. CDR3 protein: CASRLQGSGYGYTF. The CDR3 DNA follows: TGTGCCAGCAGATTACAGGGATCGGGCTATGGCTACACCTTC.

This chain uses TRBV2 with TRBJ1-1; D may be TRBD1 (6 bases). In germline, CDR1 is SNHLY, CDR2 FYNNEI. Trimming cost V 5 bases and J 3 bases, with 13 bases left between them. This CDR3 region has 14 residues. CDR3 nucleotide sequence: TGTGCCAGCAGTCCTCAGGGGCACGACACTGAAGCTTTCTTT. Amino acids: CASSPQGHDTEAFF.

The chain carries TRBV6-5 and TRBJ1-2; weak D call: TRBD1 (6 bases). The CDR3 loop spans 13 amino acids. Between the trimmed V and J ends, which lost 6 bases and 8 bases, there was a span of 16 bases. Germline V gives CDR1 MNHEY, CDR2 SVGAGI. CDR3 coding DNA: TGTGCCAGCAGACTTCAGGGGCACGGCGGCTACACCTTC. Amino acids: CASRLQGHGGYTF.

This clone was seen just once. CDR3 in amino acids: CASSSQGSTGELFF. The DNA for the CDR3 is TGCGCCAGCAGTTCACAGGGGTCCACCGGGGAGCTGTTTTTT. The chain is built from TRBV5-1 and TRBJ2-2; TRBD1 matches at 7 bases. Germline V gives CDR1 SGHRS, CDR2 YFSETQ. The trim removed 5 bases at V and 4 bases at J, leaving 5 bases unmatched. The CDR3 has 14 residues.

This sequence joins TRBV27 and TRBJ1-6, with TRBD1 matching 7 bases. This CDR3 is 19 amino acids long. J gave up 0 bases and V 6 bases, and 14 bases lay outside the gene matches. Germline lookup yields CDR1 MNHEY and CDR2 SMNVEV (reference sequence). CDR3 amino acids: CASSLSHWTGSSYNSPLHF. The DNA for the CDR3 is TGTGCCAGCAGCCTTTCGCACTGGACAGGAAGCTCCTATAATTCACCCCTCCACTTT.

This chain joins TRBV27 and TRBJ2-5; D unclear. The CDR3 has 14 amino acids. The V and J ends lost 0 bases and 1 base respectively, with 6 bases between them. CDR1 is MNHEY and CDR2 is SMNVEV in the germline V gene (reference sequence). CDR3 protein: CASSLSSFQETQYF. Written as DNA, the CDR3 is TGTGCCAGCAGTTTATCCTCCTTCCAAGAGACCCAGTACTTC.

CDR3: CASRPQGLNTGELFF. The CDR3 nucleotides read TGTGCCAGCAGGCCACAGGGCCTGAACACCGGGGAGCTGTTTTTT. The gene calls are TRBV5-4 and TRBJ2-2, with D possibly TRBD1 on 6 matching bases. Trimming left V 5 bases short and J 1 base short, with 12 bases between. The CDR3 sequence is 15 residues long. Germline V gives CDR1 SGHNT, CDR2 YYREEE (reference sequence).

CDR3 in amino acids: CASGTSVKASTDTQYF. In DNA, the CDR3 is TGTGCCAGCGGGACTAGCGTTAAAGCGAGCACAGATACGCAGTATTTT. The chain recombines TRBV19 with TRBJ2-3, with 10 bases that match TRBD2. The length of the CDR3 is 16 residues. Germline V gives CDR1 LNHDA, CDR2 SQIVND (reference sequence). Trimming took 9 bases from V and 0 from J; bases not matched to a gene: 9.

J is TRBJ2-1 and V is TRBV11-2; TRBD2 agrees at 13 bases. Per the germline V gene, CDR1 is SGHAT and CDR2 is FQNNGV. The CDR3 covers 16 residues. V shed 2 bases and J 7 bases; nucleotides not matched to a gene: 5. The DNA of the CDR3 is TGTGCCAGCAGCTTACCGGGACTAGCGGGAATGAATGAGCAGTTCTTC. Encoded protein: CASSLPGLAGMNEQFF.

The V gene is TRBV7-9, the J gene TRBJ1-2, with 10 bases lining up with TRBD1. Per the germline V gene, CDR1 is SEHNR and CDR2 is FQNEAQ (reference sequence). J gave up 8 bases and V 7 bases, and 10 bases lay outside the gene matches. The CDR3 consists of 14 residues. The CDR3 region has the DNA TGTGCCAGCACCGAGACAGGGGGCACGGGAGGCTACACCTTC. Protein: CASTETGGTGGYTF.

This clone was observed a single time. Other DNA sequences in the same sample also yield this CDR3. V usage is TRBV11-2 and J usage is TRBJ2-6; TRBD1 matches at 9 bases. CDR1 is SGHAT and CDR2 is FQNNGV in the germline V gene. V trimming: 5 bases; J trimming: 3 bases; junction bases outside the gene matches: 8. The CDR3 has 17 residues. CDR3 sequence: CASSTRQGEGGANVLTF. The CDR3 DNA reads TGTGCCAGCAGCACCCGACAGGGGGAAGGTGGGGCCAACGTCCTGACTTTC. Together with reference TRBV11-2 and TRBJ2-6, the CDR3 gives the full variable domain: EAGVAQSPRYKIIEKRQSVAFWCNPISGHATLYWYQQILGQGPKLLIQFQNNGVVDDSQLPKDRFSAERLKGVDSTLKIQPAKLEDSAVYLCASSTRQGEGGANVLTFGAGSRLTVL.

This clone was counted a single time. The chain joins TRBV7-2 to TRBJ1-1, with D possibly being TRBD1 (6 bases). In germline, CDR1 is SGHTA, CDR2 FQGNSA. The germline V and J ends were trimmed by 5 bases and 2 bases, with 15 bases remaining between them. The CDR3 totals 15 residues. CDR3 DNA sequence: TGTGCCAGCAGCCCTTCCGGGACACAAAACACTGAAGCTTTCTTT. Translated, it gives CASSPSGTQNTEAFF.

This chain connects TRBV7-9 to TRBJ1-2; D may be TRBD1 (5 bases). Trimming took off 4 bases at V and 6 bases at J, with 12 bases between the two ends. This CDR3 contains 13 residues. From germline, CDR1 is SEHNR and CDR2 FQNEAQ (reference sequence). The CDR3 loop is CASSSPEGHGYTF. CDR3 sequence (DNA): TGTGCCAGCAGCTCGCCCGAGGGACATGGCTACACCTTC.

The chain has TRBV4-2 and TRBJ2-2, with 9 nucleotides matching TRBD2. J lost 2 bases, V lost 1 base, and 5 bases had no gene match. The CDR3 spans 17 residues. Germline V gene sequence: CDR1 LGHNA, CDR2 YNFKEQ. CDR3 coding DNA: TGTGCCAGCAGCCAAGGGGGACTAGCTTCTAACACCGGGGAGCTGTTTTTT. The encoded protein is CASSQGGLASNTGELFF.

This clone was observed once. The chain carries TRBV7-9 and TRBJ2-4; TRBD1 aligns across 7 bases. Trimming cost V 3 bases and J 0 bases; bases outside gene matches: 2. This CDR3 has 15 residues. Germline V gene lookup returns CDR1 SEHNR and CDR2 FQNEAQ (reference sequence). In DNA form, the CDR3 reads TGTGCCAGCAGCTTGGGGACAGTAGCCAAAAACATTCAGTACTTC. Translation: CASSLGTVAKNIQYF.

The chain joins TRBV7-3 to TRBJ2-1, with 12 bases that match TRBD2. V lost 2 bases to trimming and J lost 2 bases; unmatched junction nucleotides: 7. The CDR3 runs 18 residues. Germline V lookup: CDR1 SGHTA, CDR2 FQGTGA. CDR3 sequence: CASSLSNLAGGPYNEQFF. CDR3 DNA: TGTGCCAGCAGCTTATCCAATCTAGCGGGGGGGCCCTACAATGAGCAGTTCTTC. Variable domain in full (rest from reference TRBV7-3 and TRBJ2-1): GAGVSQTPSNKVTEKGKYVELRCDPISGHTALYWYRQSLGQGPEFLIYFQGTGAADDSGLPNDRFFAVRPEGSVSTLKIQRTERGDSAVYLCASSLSNLAGGPYNEQFFGPGTRLTVL.